This TCR beta chain is drawn from a study of human T cells and chemical hapten exposure. TCRdb independently ran MiXCR on the RACE reads; one entry per CDR3 protein. The sample yields more than 110,000 distinct CDR3 sequences, 10% to 15% seen once. This CDR3 region has 12 residues. Trimming removed 6 bases from V and 2 bases from J, with 11 bases in between. The germline CDR1 and CDR2 sequences are SQVTM and ANQGSEA. Time point in this sample: patch test 2, 6 weeks after DPC sensitization. Documented treatment: therapeutic diphenylcyclopropenone sensitization with weekly scalp DPC. This clonotype was detected a few times.

V is TRBV29-1 and J is TRBJ2-7, with D uncertain. The sequence was obtained from a woman between 45 and 60 years old with alopecia areata. Some clones in this sample may be carry-over from other donors' samples. Here the sequenced sample was whole blood, taken in connection with sensitization to the hapten diphenylcyclopropenone (DPC). The CDR3 loop reads CSVGWTAYEQYF. DNA for the CDR3: TGCAGCGTGGGATGGACGGCCTACGAGCAGTACTTC.